The present TCR beta chain was sequenced within a study of cytomegalovirus exposure and HLA in healthy donors. Study-wide context: There were roughly 80 million unique TCRs (from HLA-typed donors) in an early data release.

Findings and limits, study-wide: The study designated roughly 150 TCR beta chains cytomegalovirus-associated. A later analysis linked 15,000 to 20,000 TCR beta sequences to HLA alleles at 0.05 false discovery rate. Later analysis demonstrated an association between a missense DCLRE1C variant and TCR beta V- and J-gene trimming.

As for this clone: Its target is unknown.

Researchers ran the PCR with 60 Vbeta and 13 Jbeta primers. The assay was immunoSEQ multiplex PCR, and TCRdb's table has in-frame clones only and misses some. The sample consists of approximately 300,000 clones, approximately 85% of them appearing once. Sequencing was done on a sample of PBMCs. The TCR was taken from a woman aged 35 to 49 in good health and CMV-seropositive.

Here the CDR3 DNA reads TGTGCCAGCACGGGACAGACCTACGAGCAGTACTTC. Translated, it gives CASTGQTYEQYF. The rearrangement links TRBV6-6 to TRBJ2-7; TRBD1 matches 7 bases. The trim removed 7 bases at V and 2 bases at J, leaving 2 bases unmatched. The CDR3 is 12 amino acids. CDR1 and CDR2 (germline): MNHNY, SVGAGI (reference sequence).